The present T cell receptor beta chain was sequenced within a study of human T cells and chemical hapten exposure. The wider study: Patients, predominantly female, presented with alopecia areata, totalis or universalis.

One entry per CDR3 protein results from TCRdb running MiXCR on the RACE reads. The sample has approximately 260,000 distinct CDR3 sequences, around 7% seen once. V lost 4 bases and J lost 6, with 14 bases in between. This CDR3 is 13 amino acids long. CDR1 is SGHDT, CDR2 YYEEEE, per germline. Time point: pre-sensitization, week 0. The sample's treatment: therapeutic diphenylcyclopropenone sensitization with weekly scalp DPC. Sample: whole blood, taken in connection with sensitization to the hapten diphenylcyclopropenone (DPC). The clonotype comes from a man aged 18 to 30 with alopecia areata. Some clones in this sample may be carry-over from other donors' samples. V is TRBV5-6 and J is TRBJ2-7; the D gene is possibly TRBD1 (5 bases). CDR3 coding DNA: TGTGCCAGCAGCCCTACAGGTACTGGCGAGCAGTACTTC. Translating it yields CASSPTGTGEQYF.